The 10 T cell receptor beta chains presented below share a single source sample, sequenced in a study of shared clonotypes between healthy human individuals. Clones were sequenced by immunoSEQ multiplex PCR, and TCRdb holds only the in-frame ones, with some missing. The repertoire holds about 680,000 clones, with around 92% as singletons. In the naive CD8 group, cells lacked CD45RO and were positively selected for CCR7, so terminally differentiated effector memory CD45RA+ cells were left out. Sequences were obtained from naive CD8+ T cells sorted from blood. All receptors derive from a man between 25 and 39 years old in good health.

The chain couples TRBV27 to TRBJ2-1, with unresolved D. The CDR3 covers 11 residues. The germline V gene encodes CDR1 MNHEY and CDR2 SMNVEV (reference sequence). With 6 bases removed from V and 10 bases from J, the gap between germline ends came to 10 bases. The CDR3 coding sequence is TGTGCCAGCAGACTTTACGGCGAGCAGTTCTTC. It translates to CASRLYGEQFF.

In DNA, the CDR3 is TGTGCCTGGGACCCCGGACAGGGTGTCTACGAGCAGTACTTC. This encodes CAWDPGQGVYEQYF. V gene TRBV30 combines with J gene TRBJ2-7, with 8 bases matching TRBD1. The CDR3 consists of 14 residues. Germline CDR1 reads GTSNPN; CDR2 reads SVGIG (reference sequence). Germline trimming cut 5 bases from V and 3 bases from J; bases unmatched to any gene: 9.

V gene TRBV9 combines with J gene TRBJ2-3, with D perhaps TRBD2 (5 bases). Trimming pared 4 bases from V and 1 base from J, leaving 13 bases between. CDR3 length: 15 residues. Germline-derived CDR1 and CDR2 are SGDLS and YYNGEE. The CDR3: CASSPAAGRTDTQYF. The CDR3 DNA follows: TGTGCCAGCAGCCCTGCGGCGGGCCGCACAGATACGCAGTATTTT. The full variable domain, rest sourced from reference TRBV9 and TRBJ2-3, is DSGVTQTPKHLITATGQRVTLRCSPRSGDLSVYWYQQSLDQGLQFLIQYYNGEERAKGNILERFSAQQFPDLHSELNLSSLELGDSALYFCASSPAAGRTDTQYFGPGTRLTVL.

V gene TRBV30 combines with J gene TRBJ1-5; D is unclear. CDR1 and CDR2 from the germline V gene are GTSNPN and SVGIG (reference sequence). This CDR3 spans 13 amino acids. V was shortened by 0 bases and J by 7 bases, with 10 bases between the two germline ends. CDR3 protein: CAWSVTEGQPQHF. Written as DNA, the CDR3 is TGTGCCTGGAGTGTGACCGAAGGGCAGCCCCAGCATTTT.

This sequence joins TRBV28 and TRBJ2-7; TRBD2 aligns across 7 bases. This CDR3 contains 14 residues. Germline CDR1 and CDR2: MDHEN and SYDVKM. V was pared by 7 bases and J by 6 bases, with 12 bases of the junction left unmatched. CDR3 nucleotide sequence: TGTGCCAGCATCTTGAGGTCGGGAGGATTCGAGCAGTACTTC. Its translation is CASILRSGGFEQYF.

The chain couples TRBV5-1 to TRBJ1-1; D uncertain. There are 11 residues in the CDR3. The V and J ends lost 7 bases and 4 bases respectively, with 8 bases between them. Germline V gene data show CDR1 as SGHRS and CDR2 as YFSETQ. The CDR3 region is CASRRGTEAFF. In nucleotides, the CDR3 is TGCGCCAGCCGCCGGGGCACTGAAGCTTTCTTT.

The chain carries TRBV9 and TRBJ1-3; the D is unclear. This CDR3 is 15 amino acids long. Germline V gene lookup returns CDR1 SGDLS and CDR2 YYNGEE. With 0 bases removed from V and 4 bases from J, the gap between germline ends came to 11 bases. The CDR3 sequence is CASSVVGGKGNTIYF. The CDR3 DNA is TGTGCCAGCAGCGTAGTCGGAGGAAAGGGAAACACCATATATTTT.

The rearrangement links TRBV7-6 to TRBJ2-7; D uncertain. Germline CDR1 and CDR2: SGHVS and FNYEAQ. Trimming removed 5 bases from V and 2 bases from J, with 13 bases in between. This CDR3 region has 14 residues. CDR3 DNA sequence: TGTGCCAGCAGCGCCGATCCCCTTCCCTACGAGCAGTACTTC. It translates to CASSADPLPYEQYF.

This chain links TRBV7-9 with TRBJ1-2; D is possibly TRBD1 (5 bases). Trimming stripped 5 bases from V and 4 bases from J, with 14 bases between. The length of the CDR3 is 14 residues. Germline CDR1 and CDR2: SEHNR and FQNEAQ (reference sequence). The CDR3 nucleotides read TGTGCCAGCAGCCAAGGGGCAGGTCTCTATGGCTACACCTTC. Translating it yields CASSQGAGLYGYTF.

CDR3 residues: CAISEPLLSTGRYNEQFF. CDR3 coding DNA: TGTGCCATCAGTGAGCCGCTTCTGTCGACCGGGAGATACAATGAGCAGTTCTTC. The chain carries TRBV10-3 and TRBJ2-1; D is possibly TRBD2 (6 bases). Deletions cut 2 bases from V and 4 bases from J, with 21 bases between. Germline CDR1 is ENHRY and CDR2 is SYGVKD. The CDR3 is made up of 18 amino acids.